The next 8 T cell receptor beta chains were all read from a single sample in a study of blood T cell repertoires in COVID-19. The repertoire was sequenced with immunoSEQ multiplex PCR; TCRdb's copy has only in-frame clones and lacks some. Here the sample spans around 65,000 clones, roughly 80% being singletons. Specimen: peripheral blood. The source is a woman in her forties or fifties with active or convalescent COVID-19.

The chain has TRBV27 and TRBJ1-4; 7 nucleotides match TRBD1. J lost 7 bases, V lost 5 bases, and 22 bases had no gene match. CDR1 MNHEY and CDR2 SMNVEV come from the germline V gene (reference sequence). The CDR3 has 19 amino acids. CDR3 DNA: TGTGCCAGCAGTCCATACTATGGGACAGAACCTACGGCAAGTGAAAAACTGTTTTTT. This codes for CASSPYYGTEPTASEKLFF.

A few counts support this clone. The chain has TRBV7-3 and TRBJ2-1; D gene ambiguous. Germline V gives CDR1 SGHTA, CDR2 FQGTGA. The CDR3 length is 14 residues. The V and J ends lost 3 bases and 12 bases respectively, with 18 bases between them. DNA of the CDR3: TGTGCCAGCAGCTTGAAAGGCGCGGCCCAAAGGCAGTTCTTC. This encodes CASSLKGAAQRQFF.

The chain carries TRBV5-4 and TRBJ2-6; 10 positions match TRBD1. Germline V gene lookup returns CDR1 SGHNT and CDR2 YYREEE (reference sequence). The trim removed 1 base at V and 9 bases at J, leaving 4 bases unmatched. The CDR3 has 15 residues. In DNA, the CDR3 is TGTGCCAGCAGCTTGAGGGACAGGGGTGTCAACGTCCTGACTTTC. Translating gives CASSLRDRGVNVLTF. Based on the CDR3 plus reference TRBV5-4 and TRBJ2-6, the full variable domain is ETGVTQSPTHLIKTRGQQVTLRCSSQSGHNTVSWYQQALGQGPQFIFQYYREEENGRGNFPPRFSGLQFPNYSSELNVNALELDDSALYLCASSLRDRGVNVLTFGAGSRLTVL.

The rearrangement links TRBV6-5 to TRBJ1-1, with 7 positions matching TRBD1. Looked up from germline, CDR1 is MNHEY and CDR2 is SVGAGI. This CDR3 spans 16 amino acids. J lost 2 bases, V lost 4 bases, and 10 bases had no gene match. This CDR3 is CASSLQGSRANTEAFF. CDR3 sequence (DNA): TGTGCCAGCAGTTTACAGGGGAGCAGAGCAAACACTGAAGCTTTCTTT.

This clone was found a few times. The rearrangement uses TRBV29-1 and TRBJ1-1, with TRBD1 matching 8 bases. Germline assignment: CDR1 SQVTM and CDR2 ANQGSEA. The length of the CDR3 is 13 residues. V lost 7 bases and J lost 4; bases outside the gene matches: 8. In DNA form, the CDR3 reads TGCAGCGCCCCCCAGGGGGCAAGCACTGAAGCTTTCTTT. Amino acid sequence: CSAPQGASTEAFF.

This clone was observed a single time. The chain links TRBV5-1 to TRBJ1-5; TRBD1 matches 7 bases. This CDR3 has 15 residues. Trimming at V came to 0 bases and at J to 2 bases, leaving 2 bases not matched to a gene. Germline V CDR1 and CDR2: SGHRS, YFSETQ. CDR3 amino acids: CASSLAGTGNQPQHF. For the CDR3, the DNA is TGCGCCAGCAGCTTGGCCGGGACAGGCAATCAGCCCCAGCATTTT.

This clone was recorded once. This rearrangement joins TRBV19 to TRBJ2-6; D might be TRBD1 (6 bases). V lost 9 bases and J lost 1, with 19 bases in between. Germline loops: CDR1 LNHDA, CDR2 SQIVND (reference sequence). This CDR3 is built from 17 residues. The CDR3 spells CARQGITGKSGANVLTF. CDR3 nucleotides: TGTGCCAGGCAGGGCATTACAGGGAAGTCTGGGGCCAACGTCCTGACTTTC.

This rearrangement joins TRBV19 to TRBJ1-4, with 7 bases lining up with TRBD1. Germline CDR1 reads LNHDA; CDR2 reads SQIVND (reference sequence). The ends lost 5 bases at V and 5 bases at J; junction bases unmatched: 8. CDR3 size: 15 residues. The CDR3 reads CASSGRDSLNEKLFF. The CDR3 DNA follows: TGTGCCAGTAGTGGACGGGACAGCTTAAATGAAAAACTGTTTTTT.